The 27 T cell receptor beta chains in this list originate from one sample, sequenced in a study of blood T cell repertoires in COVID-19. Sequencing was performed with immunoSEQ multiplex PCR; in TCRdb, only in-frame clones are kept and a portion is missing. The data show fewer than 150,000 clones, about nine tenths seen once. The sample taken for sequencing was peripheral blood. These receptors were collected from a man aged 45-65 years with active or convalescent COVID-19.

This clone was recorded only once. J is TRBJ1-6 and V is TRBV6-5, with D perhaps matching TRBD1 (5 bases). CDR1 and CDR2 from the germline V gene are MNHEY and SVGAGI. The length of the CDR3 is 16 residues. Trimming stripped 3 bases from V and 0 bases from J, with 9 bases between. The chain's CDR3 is CASSYRQGSYNSPLHF. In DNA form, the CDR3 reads TGTGCCAGCAGTTATAGGCAGGGCTCCTATAATTCACCCCTCCACTTT.

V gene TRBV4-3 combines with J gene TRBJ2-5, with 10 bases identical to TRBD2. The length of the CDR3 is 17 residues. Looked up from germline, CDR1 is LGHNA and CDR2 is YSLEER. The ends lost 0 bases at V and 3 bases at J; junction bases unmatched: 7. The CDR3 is CASSQDRRTSGKETQYF. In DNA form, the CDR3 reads TGCGCCAGCAGCCAAGATCGGCGGACTAGCGGTAAAGAGACCCAGTACTTC.

The CDR3 spells CASSRGAQETQYF. The CDR3 region has the DNA TGTGCCAGCTCGCGCGGGGCTCAAGAGACCCAGTACTTC. V gene TRBV11-3 combines with J gene TRBJ2-5, with D perhaps TRBD2 (6 bases). CDR1 is SGHNT, CDR2 YENEEA, per germline. The CDR3 covers 13 residues. Deletions cut 8 bases from V and 2 bases from J, with 12 bases between.

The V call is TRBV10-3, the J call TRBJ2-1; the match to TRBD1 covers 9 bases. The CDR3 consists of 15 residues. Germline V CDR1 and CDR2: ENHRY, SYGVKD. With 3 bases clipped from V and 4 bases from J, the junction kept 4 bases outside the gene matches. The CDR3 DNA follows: TGTGCCATCAGTGACGCCGGGACAGGGTACAATGAGCAGTTCTTC. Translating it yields CAISDAGTGYNEQFF.

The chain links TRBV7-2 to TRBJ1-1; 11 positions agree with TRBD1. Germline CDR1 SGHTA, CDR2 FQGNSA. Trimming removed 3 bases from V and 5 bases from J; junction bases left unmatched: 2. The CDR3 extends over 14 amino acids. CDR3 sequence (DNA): TGTGCCAGCAGCTTCCGGGACAGGGGGACTGAAGCTTTCTTT. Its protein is CASSFRDRGTEAFF.

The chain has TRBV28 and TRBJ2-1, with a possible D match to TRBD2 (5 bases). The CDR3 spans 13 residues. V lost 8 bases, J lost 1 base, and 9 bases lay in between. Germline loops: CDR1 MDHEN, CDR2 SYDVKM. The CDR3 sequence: CASRGQSYNEQFF. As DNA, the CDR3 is TGTGCCAGCCGAGGGCAGTCCTACAATGAGCAGTTCTTC.

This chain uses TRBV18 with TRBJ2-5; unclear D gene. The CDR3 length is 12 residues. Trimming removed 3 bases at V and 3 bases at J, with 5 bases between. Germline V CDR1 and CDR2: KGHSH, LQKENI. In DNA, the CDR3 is TGTGCCAGCTCACCTAGAGAAGAGACCCAGTACTTC. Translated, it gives CASSPREETQYF.

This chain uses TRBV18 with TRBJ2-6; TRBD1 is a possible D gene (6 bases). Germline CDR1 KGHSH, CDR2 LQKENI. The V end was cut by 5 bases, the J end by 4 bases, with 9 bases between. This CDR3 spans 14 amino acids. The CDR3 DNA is TGTGCCAGCTCAGAAGGGACAGGGGCCAACGTCCTGACTTTC. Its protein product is CASSEGTGANVLTF.

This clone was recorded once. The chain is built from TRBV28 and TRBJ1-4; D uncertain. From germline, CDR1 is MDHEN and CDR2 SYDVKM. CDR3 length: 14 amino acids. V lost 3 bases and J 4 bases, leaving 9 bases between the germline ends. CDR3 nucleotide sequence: TGTGCCAGCAGTTTGGGCAGGTTTAATGAAAAACTGTTTTTT. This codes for CASSLGRFNEKLFF. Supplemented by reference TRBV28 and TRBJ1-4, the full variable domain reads DVKVTQSSRYLVKRTGEKVFLECVQDMDHENMFWYRQDPGLGLRLIYFSYDVKMKEKGDIPEGYSVSREKKERFSLILESASTNQTSMYLCASSLGRFNEKLFFGSGTQLSVL.

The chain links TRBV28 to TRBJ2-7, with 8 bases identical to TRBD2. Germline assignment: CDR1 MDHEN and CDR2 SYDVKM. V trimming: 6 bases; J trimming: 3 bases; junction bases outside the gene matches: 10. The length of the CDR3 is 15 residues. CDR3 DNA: TGTGCCAGCAGACCCTCGGGAGGGCGCAGCTACGAGCAGTACTTC. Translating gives CASRPSGGRSYEQYF.

The CDR3 DNA reads as TGTGCCAGCAGCAGACAGCCTAATCAGCCCCAGCATTTT. Residues: CASSRQPNQPQHF. The chain couples TRBV7-2 to TRBJ1-5; perhaps TRBD1 as D (5 bases). Germline lookup yields CDR1 SGHTA and CDR2 FQGNSA. The CDR3 is 13 residues long. The V end was cut by 5 bases, the J end by 4 bases, with 9 bases between. Looking up the rest from reference TRBV7-2 and TRBJ1-5 gives the full variable domain: GAGVSQSPSNKVTEKGKDVELRCDPISGHTALYWYRQSLGQGLEFLIYFQGNSAPDKSGLPSDRFSAERTGGSVSTLTIQRTQQEDSAVYLCASSRQPNQPQHFGDGTRLSIL.

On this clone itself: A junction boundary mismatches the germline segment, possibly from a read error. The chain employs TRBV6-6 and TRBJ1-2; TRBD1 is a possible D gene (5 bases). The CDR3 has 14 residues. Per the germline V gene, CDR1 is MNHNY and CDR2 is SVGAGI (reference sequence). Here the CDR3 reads CASSNSGQSRGYTF. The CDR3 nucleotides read TGTGCCAGCAGTAACTCAGGACAATCTCGAGGCTACACCTTC.

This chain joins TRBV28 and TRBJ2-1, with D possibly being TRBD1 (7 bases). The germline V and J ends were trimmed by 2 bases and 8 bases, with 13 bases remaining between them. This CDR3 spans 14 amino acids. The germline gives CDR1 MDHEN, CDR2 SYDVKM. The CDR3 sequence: CASSLPDREDEQFF. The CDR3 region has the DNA TGTGCCAGCAGTTTACCCGACAGGGAGGATGAGCAGTTCTTC.

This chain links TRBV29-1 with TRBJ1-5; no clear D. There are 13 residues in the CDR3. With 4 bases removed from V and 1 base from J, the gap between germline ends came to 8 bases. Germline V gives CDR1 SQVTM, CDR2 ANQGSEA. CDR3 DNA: TGCAGCGTTGCGGCAGGCAGCAATCAGCCCCAGCATTTT. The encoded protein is CSVAAGSNQPQHF.

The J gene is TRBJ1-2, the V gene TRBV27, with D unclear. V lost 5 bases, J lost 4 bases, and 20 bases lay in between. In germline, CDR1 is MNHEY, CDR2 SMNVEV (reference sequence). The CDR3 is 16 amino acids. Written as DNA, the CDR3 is TGTGCCAGCAGTCCTCCTAATGTCCGGTCGAGCTATGGCTACACCTTC. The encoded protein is CASSPPNVRSSYGYTF.

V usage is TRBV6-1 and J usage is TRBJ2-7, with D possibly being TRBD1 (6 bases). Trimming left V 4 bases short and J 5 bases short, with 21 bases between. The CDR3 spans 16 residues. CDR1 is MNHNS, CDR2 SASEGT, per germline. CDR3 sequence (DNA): TGTGCCAGCAGTGCCCCATTTAACAGGGCTACCCACGAGCAGTACTTC. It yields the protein CASSAPFNRATHEQYF.

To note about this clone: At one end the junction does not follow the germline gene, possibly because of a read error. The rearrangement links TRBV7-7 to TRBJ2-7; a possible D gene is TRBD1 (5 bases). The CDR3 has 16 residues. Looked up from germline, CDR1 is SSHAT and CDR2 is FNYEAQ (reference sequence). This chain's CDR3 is CASSPISGQGLHEQYF. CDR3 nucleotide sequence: TGTGCTAGCAGCCCGATATCTGGGCAGGGATTACACGAGCAGTACTTC.

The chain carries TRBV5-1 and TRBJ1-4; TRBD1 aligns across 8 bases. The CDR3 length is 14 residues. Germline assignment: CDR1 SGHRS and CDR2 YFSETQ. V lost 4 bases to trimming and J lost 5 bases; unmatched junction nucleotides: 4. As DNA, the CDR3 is TGCGCCAGCAGCGGGGGACAGGTGAATGAAAAACTGTTTTTT. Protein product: CASSGGQVNEKLFF.

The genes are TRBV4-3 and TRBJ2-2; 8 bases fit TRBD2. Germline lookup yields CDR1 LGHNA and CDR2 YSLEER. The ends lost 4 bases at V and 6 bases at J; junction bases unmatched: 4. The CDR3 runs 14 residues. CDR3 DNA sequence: TGCGCCAGCAGCCTGAGCGGGGGTGCCGGGGAGCTGTTTTTT. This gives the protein CASSLSGGAGELFF.

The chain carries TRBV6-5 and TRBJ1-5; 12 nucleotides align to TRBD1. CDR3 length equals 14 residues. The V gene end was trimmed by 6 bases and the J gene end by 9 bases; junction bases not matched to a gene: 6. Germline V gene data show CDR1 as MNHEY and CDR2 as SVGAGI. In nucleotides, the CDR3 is TGTGCCAGCAGGGGGGACAGGGGGCAGGGGCCCCAGCATTTT. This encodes CASRGDRGQGPQHF.

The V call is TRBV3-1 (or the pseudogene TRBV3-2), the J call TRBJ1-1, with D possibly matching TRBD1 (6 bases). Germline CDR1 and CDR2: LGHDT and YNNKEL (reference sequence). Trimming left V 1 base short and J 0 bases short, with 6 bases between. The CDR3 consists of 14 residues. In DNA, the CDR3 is TGTGCCAGCAGCCAAGGGACAGTGAACACTGAAGCTTTCTTT. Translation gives CASSQGTVNTEAFF.

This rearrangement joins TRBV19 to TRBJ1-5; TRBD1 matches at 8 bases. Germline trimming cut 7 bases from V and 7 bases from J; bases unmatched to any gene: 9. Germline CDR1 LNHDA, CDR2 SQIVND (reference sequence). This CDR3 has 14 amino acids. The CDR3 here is CASTRGQGLQPQHF. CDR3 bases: TGTGCCAGTACTCGTGGACAGGGCTTGCAGCCCCAGCATTTT.

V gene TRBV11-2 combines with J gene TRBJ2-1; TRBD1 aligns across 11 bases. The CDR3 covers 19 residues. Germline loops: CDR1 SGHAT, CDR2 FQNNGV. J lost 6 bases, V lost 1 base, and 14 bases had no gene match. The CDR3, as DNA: TGTGCCAGCAGCTTAGTCCCGGGACAGGGGGGGAAACCTCTCAATGAGCAGTTCTTC. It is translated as CASSLVPGQGGKPLNEQFF. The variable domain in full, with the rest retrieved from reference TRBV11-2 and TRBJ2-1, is EAGVAQSPRYKIIEKRQSVAFWCNPISGHATLYWYQQILGQGPKLLIQFQNNGVVDDSQLPKDRFSAERLKGVDSTLKIQPAKLEDSAVYLCASSLVPGQGGKPLNEQFFGPGTRLTVL.

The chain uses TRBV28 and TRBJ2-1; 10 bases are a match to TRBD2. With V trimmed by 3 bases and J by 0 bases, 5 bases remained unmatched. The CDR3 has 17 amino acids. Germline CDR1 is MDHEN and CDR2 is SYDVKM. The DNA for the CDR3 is TGTGCCAGCAGTTTTGATACTAGCGGGACCTCCTACAATGAGCAGTTCTTC. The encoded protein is CASSFDTSGTSYNEQFF.

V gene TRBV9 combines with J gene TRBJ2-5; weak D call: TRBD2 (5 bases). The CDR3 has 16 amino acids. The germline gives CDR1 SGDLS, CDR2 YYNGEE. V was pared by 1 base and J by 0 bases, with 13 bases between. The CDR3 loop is CASSVTVALHQETQYF. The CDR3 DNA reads TGTGCCAGCAGCGTAACAGTAGCGCTTCACCAAGAGACCCAGTACTTC.

This chain's CDR3 is CSVGGTYPYYEQYF. The CDR3 nucleotides are TGCAGCGTTGGCGGGACCTACCCCTACTACGAGCAGTACTTC. The J gene is TRBJ2-7, the V gene TRBV29-1; TRBD2 might be the D (6 bases). V was pared by 4 bases and J by 3 bases, with 16 bases between. The germline V gene has CDR1 SQVTM and CDR2 ANQGSEA. There are 14 residues in the CDR3.

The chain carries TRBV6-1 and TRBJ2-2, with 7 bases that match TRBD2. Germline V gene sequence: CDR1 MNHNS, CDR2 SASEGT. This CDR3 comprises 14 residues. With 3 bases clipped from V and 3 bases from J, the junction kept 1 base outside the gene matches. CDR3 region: CASSEGGDTGELFF. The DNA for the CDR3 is TGTGCCAGCAGTGAGGGGGGGGACACCGGGGAGCTGTTTTTT.